This passage covers 9 T cell receptor beta chains from one sample sequenced in a study of CXCR3-negative and CXCR3-positive naive CD8 T cells. The TRB cDNA libraries were prepared by 5' RACE with UMI labels. TCRdb reprocessed the 5' RACE reads; each CDR3 protein has one entry and no DNA is given. Its listing shows around 5,000 distinct CDR3 sequences. Sequencing was done on a sample of naive CXCR3- CD8+ T cells from blood. Subset denoted: CD45RO-CCR7+CD27+CD95- naive CD8+ T cells lacking CXCR3 (TNR3-). The receptors were sampled from a human donor in good health. Some clones in this sample may be carry-over from other donors' samples.

The chain employs TRBV30 and TRBJ1-5; the TCRdb call, TRBD1, lacks DNA for checking. Germline V gene sequence: CDR1 GTSNPN, CDR2 SVGIG (reference sequence). The CDR3 is 13 amino acids. This CDR3 is CAWSDRGSQPQHF.

By frequency, this clonotype registers medium-sized (0.01 to 0.1%). The chain employs TRBV6-5 and TRBJ2-5; checking the TCRdb D call of TRBD1 is not possible without DNA. This CDR3 spans 15 amino acids. The germline V gene encodes CDR1 MNHEY and CDR2 SVGAGI. CDR3 amino acids: CASSYSAGVRETQYF.

Its frequency marks this clonotype as medium-sized. The chain employs TRBV20-1 and TRBJ2-7. Per germline, CDR1 DFQATT and CDR2 SNEGSKA (reference sequence). CDR3 length: 14 amino acids. This CDR3 reads CSARDRNRAYEQYF.

This clonotype is medium-sized by frequency. This chain links TRBV2 with TRBJ1-2. CDR1 is SNHLY and CDR2 is FYNNEI in the germline V gene. CDR3 size: 15 residues. CDR3 region: CASPALPGTDYGYTF.

This clonotype is classed as medium-sized by frequency. J is TRBJ2-1 and V is TRBV20-1; TCRdb's D call of TRBD2 is untestable without DNA. Germline CDR1 is DFQATT and CDR2 is SNEGSKA (reference sequence). The CDR3 loop spans 14 amino acids. The CDR3 sequence is CSARRLAGDNEQFF.

In terms of frequency, this clonotype is medium-sized (0.01 to 0.1%). This chain connects TRBV20-1 to TRBJ2-7; TCRdb outputs TRBD1, but without DNA this stays unchecked. Germline assignment: CDR1 DFQATT and CDR2 SNEGSKA (reference sequence). The CDR3 loop spans 13 amino acids. CDR3 residues: CSARRRTSYEQYF.

The V gene is TRBV15, the J gene TRBJ2-3; TCRdb outputs TRBD1, but without DNA this stays unchecked. CDR1 and CDR2 (germline): LNHNV, YYDKDF (reference sequence). This CDR3 contains 16 residues. This CDR3 is CATSRLQGVGTDTQYF.

The genes are TRBV20-1 and TRBJ2-7; TCRdb's D call of TRBD2 is untestable without DNA. The CDR3 covers 14 residues. Germline V CDR1 and CDR2: DFQATT, SNEGSKA (reference sequence). CDR3 in amino acids: CSARKRAQVVEQYF.

Its frequency marks this clonotype as medium-sized. The chain couples TRBV29-1 to TRBJ2-7; no DNA is available, so the TRBD2 call from TCRdb remains unchecked. From germline, CDR1 is SQVTM and CDR2 ANQGSEA. The CDR3 covers 13 residues. CDR3 in amino acids: CSVEASSGTEQYF.